This TCR beta chain was recovered during a study of T cells in narcolepsy. Produced via immunoSEQ multiplex PCR; TCRdb's table is partial and in-frame only. Of around 32,000 clones listed, 83% are singletons. The germline CDR1 and CDR2 sequences are SGHAT and FQNNGV. This CDR3 spans 18 amino acids. The V and J ends lost 4 bases and 2 bases respectively, with 23 bases between them. The material sequenced was memory (CD45RA-) CD4+ T cells from blood. This chain links TRBV11-2 with TRBJ1-1; TRBD1 might be the D (6 bases). This TCR derives from a human donor in good health. As DNA, the CDR3 is TGTGCCAGCAGCTCCAGAGGGGGGTGGCCAGCGTCTAACACTGAAGCTTTCTTT. Translation gives CASSSRGGWPASNTEAFF.